These 10 T cell receptor beta chains originate from one sample sequenced in a study of cytomegalovirus exposure and HLA in healthy donors. The study ran its PCR with 60 Vbeta and 13 Jbeta primers. Libraries were prepared by immunoSEQ multiplex PCR; TCRdb keeps only in-frame clonotypes and omits some of them. The profile shows around 150,000 clones, about 75% of them singletons. The sample comprised PBMCs. Source of these receptors: a man between 18 and 35 years old in good health and CMV-seropositive.

The V call is TRBV27, the J call TRBJ2-6; the D is unclear. In germline, CDR1 is MNHEY, CDR2 SMNVEV (reference sequence). The germline V and J ends were trimmed by 0 bases and 4 bases, with 10 bases remaining between them. This CDR3 is built from 16 residues. CDR3 bases: TGTGCCAGCAGTTTATCTCCACCGACAGGGGCCAACGTCCTGACTTTC. Translated: CASSLSPPTGANVLTF.

The genes are TRBV7-9 and TRBJ1-6, with 7 nucleotides matching TRBD1. Germline trimming cut 1 base from V and 13 bases from J; bases unmatched to any gene: 10. Germline values: CDR1 SEHNR, CDR2 FQNEAQ (reference sequence). The CDR3 has 15 residues. CDR3 loop: CASSLGGQGVTPLHF. The CDR3 nucleotides are TGTGCCAGCAGCTTAGGCGGGCAGGGGGTGACCCCCCTCCACTTT.

The chain employs TRBV4-1 and TRBJ2-3; TRBD1 agrees at 7 bases. The ends lost 3 bases at V and 4 bases at J; junction bases unmatched: 10. The CDR3 spans 16 residues. From germline, CDR1 is MGHRA and CDR2 YSYEKL. For the CDR3, the DNA is TGCGCCAGCAGCCAGACTGACAGGGTCTTCGCAGATACGCAGTATTTT. It specifies CASSQTDRVFADTQYF.

The chain employs TRBV2 and TRBJ2-3; 9 positions match TRBD2. The CDR3 runs 14 residues. The V segment lost 5 bases and the J segment 3 bases; nucleotides outside the gene matches: 3. CDR1 SNHLY and CDR2 FYNNEI come from the germline V gene. This CDR3 reads CASSRTSVTDTQYF. In DNA, the CDR3 is TGTGCCAGCAGTCGGACTAGCGTAACAGATACGCAGTATTTT. Full variable domain (rest looked up from reference TRBV2 and TRBJ2-3): EPEVTQTPSHQVTQMGQEVILRCVPISNHLYFYWYRQILGQKVEFLVSFYNNEISEKSEIFDDQFSVERPDGSNFTLKIRSTKLEDSAMYFCASSRTSVTDTQYFGPGTRLTVL.

The V gene is TRBV5-6, the J gene TRBJ2-1; a weak D match, TRBD1 (5 bases). The CDR3 totals 11 residues. Deletions cut 4 bases from V and 8 bases from J, with 7 bases between. Germline loops: CDR1 SGHDT, CDR2 YYEEEE. The CDR3 coding sequence is TGTGCCAGCAGCGTAGGGGATGAGCAGTTCTTC. This sequence encodes CASSVGDEQFF.

V is TRBV2 and J is TRBJ1-2; 11 bases are a match to TRBD1. The CDR3 is 14 amino acids. Germline lookup yields CDR1 SNHLY and CDR2 FYNNEI. J was trimmed by 2 bases and V by 7 bases; bases with no gene match: 3. In DNA form, the CDR3 reads TGTGCCAGCACCGGGACAGGGGGGAACTATGGCTACACCTTC. This encodes CASTGTGGNYGYTF.

The rearrangement links TRBV25-1 to TRBJ2-1, with 11 bases identical to TRBD2. The CDR3 sequence is 16 residues long. V was pared by 2 bases and J by 10 bases, with 10 bases of the junction left unmatched. CDR1 is MGHDK and CDR2 is SYGVNS in the germline V gene. The CDR3 region is CASSEISGRAGGEQFF. The CDR3 nucleotides read TGTGCCAGCAGTGAAATTAGCGGGAGGGCCGGTGGGGAGCAGTTCTTC.

This chain connects TRBV7-9 to TRBJ2-3; no clear D gene. V dropped 5 bases and J dropped 5 bases, with 11 bases sitting between them. This CDR3 has 13 amino acids. Germline assignment: CDR1 SEHNR and CDR2 FQNEAQ (reference sequence). CDR3 bases: TGTGCCAGCAGCAAACCTAGATTAGATACGCAGTATTTT. Residues: CASSKPRLDTQYF.

This CDR3 is CAISRQGPGYGYTF. Here the CDR3 DNA reads TGTGCCATCAGTAGACAGGGGCCGGGGTATGGCTACACCTTC. V gene TRBV10-3 combines with J gene TRBJ1-2; TRBD1 matches 8 bases. The V gene end was trimmed by 5 bases and the J gene end by 5 bases; junction bases not matched to a gene: 7. There are 14 residues in the CDR3. Germline loops: CDR1 ENHRY, CDR2 SYGVKD.

The V gene is TRBV29-1, the J gene TRBJ1-2; maybe TRBD1 (5 bases). CDR3 length: 13 amino acids. Germline V lookup: CDR1 SQVTM, CDR2 ANQGSEA. Trimming cost V 7 bases and J 1 base, with 13 bases left between them. In DNA form, the CDR3 reads TGCAGCGCGGATCGGGGGGTTAACTATGGCTACACCTTC. Translation: CSADRGVNYGYTF.